The rows below give T cell receptor beta chains drawn from one sample of a study of cytomegalovirus exposure and HLA in healthy donors. The table came from immunoSEQ multiplex PCR; TCRdb's copy has only in-frame clones and leaves some out. In the table there are roughly 120,000 clones, approximately 8.7% of which are singletons. Sequenced: PBMCs. These receptors were obtained from a man aged 40-55 years in good health and CMV-seronegative. Both conserved end residues are part of each CDR3. The D gene is left open where the match is weak. Rows give clone size only sometimes, using once, few, many, or a class for an expanded clone.

V,size,J,D,DNA,CDR3
TRBV19,few,TRBJ2-3,.,TGTGCCAGTAGTTCCGGCAGGGGCACAGATACGCAGTATTTT,CASSSGRGTDTQYF
TRBV28,.,TRBJ1-1,.,TGTGCCAGCAGTTTGCCCTCCGGGGGGGGAAACACTGAAGCTTTCTTT,CASSLPSGGGNTEAFF
TRBV6-6,.,TRBJ1-6,TRBD1,TGTGCCAGCAGTTACTTAACAGGGGGAAATTCACCCCTCCACTTT,CASSYLTGGNSPLHF
TRBV9,.,TRBJ1-1,TRBD1,TGTGCCAGCAGCGAACAGGGGGGTAACACTGAAGCTTTCTTT,CASSEQGGNTEAFF
TRBV11-2,few,TRBJ2-7,.,TGTGCCAGCATTGACGGAGGACAGAGCTACGAGCAGTACTTC,CASIDGGQSYEQYF
TRBV7-8,few,TRBJ2-7,.,TGTGCCAGCAGCTTAGTGCAGGGAAACTCCTACGAGCAGTACTTC,CASSLVQGNSYEQYF
TRBV7-2,few,TRBJ1-5,.,TGTGCCAGCAGCTTAGAATCGTATAGCAATCAGCCCCAGCATTTT,CASSLESYSNQPQHF
TRBV21-1,.,TRBJ2-2,.,TGTGCCAGCAGCAGGACAGGGGGCGACACCGGGGAGCTGTTTTTT,CASSRTGGDTGELFF
TRBV9,.,TRBJ1-4,TRBD1,TGTGCCAGCAGCGTAATGGGACAGGCGAATGAAAAACTGTTTTTT,CASSVMGQANEKLFF
TRBV5-6,few,TRBJ2-5,TRBD2,TGTGCCAGCAGCTTGGACGGGGGGGCCTTTTGGGAGACCCAGTACTTC,CASSLDGGAFWETQYF
TRBV1,.,TRBJ1-3,.,TGCACCAGCAGCCTCCTCCCATGCCGGCCTGAGAGCAGGCACTCTGGAAACACCATATATTTT,CTSSLLPCRPESRHSGNTIYF
TRBV7-8,.,TRBJ2-2,TRBD1,TGTGCCAGCAGCTTACAACCGGCCAGGGGGCTTTTCGGGGAGCTGTTTTTT,CASSLQPARGLFGELFF
TRBV19,.,TRBJ2-1,TRBD2,TGTGCCAGTAGCCGCTCTAGCGGCGATTACAATGAGCAGTTCTTC,CASSRSSGDYNEQFF
TRBV7-6,.,TRBJ1-3,.,TGTGCCAGCAGCCCTAACTCAGGAATTTCTGGAAACACCATATATTTT,CASSPNSGISGNTIYF
TRBV9,few,TRBJ1-2,TRBD1,TGTGCCAGCAGCGAAGGACAGGGGGAAAACCCCTTCTATGGCTACACCTTC,CASSEGQGENPFYGYTF
TRBV4-1,.,TRBJ1-2,TRBD1,TGCGCCAGCAGCCCGGAACCCGGGGACAGGGACTATGGCTACACCTTC,CASSPEPGDRDYGYTF
TRBV7-9,.,TRBJ2-2,.,TGTGCCAGCAGCTTATTCCGGGACACCGGGGAGCTGTTTTTT,CASSLFRDTGELFF
TRBV11-2,few,TRBJ1-1,.,TGTGCCAGCAGCTTTGGACAAAACACTGAAGCTTTCTTT,CASSFGQNTEAFF
TRBV28,.,TRBJ1-2,TRBD1,TGTGCCAGCAGTTCGGGGGCAGGGGGCGAGTATGGCTACACCTTC,CASSSGAGGEYGYTF
TRBV7-2,few,TRBJ2-7,TRBD2,TGTGCCAGCAGCGATCTAGCGGGAGAGCAGTACTTC,CASSDLAGEQYF
TRBV9,few,TRBJ1-5,TRBD1,TGTGCCAGCAGCCCCGCAGGGGGGAATCAGCCCCAGCATTTT,CASSPAGGNQPQHF
TRBV4-2,many,TRBJ2-3,.,TGTGCCAGCAGCCAAGCAGGGGCTCCGGGTCCAACGATCCCAGATACGCAGTATTTT,CASSQAGAPGPTIPDTQYF
TRBV10-3,few,TRBJ2-2,.,TGTGCCATCAGTCAGGGAATTGAGACCGGGGAGCTGTTTTTT,CAISQGIETGELFF
TRBV14,few,TRBJ1-6,.,TGTGCCAGCAGCCAATTAGAGGAGATTAATTCACCCCTCCACTTT,CASSQLEEINSPLHF
TRBV2,few,TRBJ1-1,TRBD1,TGTGCCAGCAGGGGACAGGGGGGGAGCACTGAAGCTTTCTTT,CASRGQGGSTEAFF
TRBV7-9,.,TRBJ2-7,.,TGTGCCAGCAGCTTCACAGCCGAGCAGTACTTC,CASSFTAEQYF
TRBV9,few,TRBJ1-2,.,TGTGCCAGCAGCGTAGGGGGCGGCTATGGCTACACCTTC,CASSVGGGYGYTF
TRBV5-4,few,TRBJ2-3,TRBD2,TGTGCCAGCAGCTTCCCGGCGGGGGGCCGGGATACGCAGTATTTT,CASSFPAGGRDTQYF
TRBV5-6,few,TRBJ2-7,TRBD1,TGTGCCAGCAGCTACGGGACAGGGGGCACCTACGAGCAGTACTTC,CASSYGTGGTYEQYF
TRBV14,.,TRBJ1-1,TRBD1,TGTGCCAGCAGCCAATCCGGGACAGGGACCCCTGAAGCTTTCTTT,CASSQSGTGTPEAFF
TRBV15,.,TRBJ1-2,.,TGTGCCACCAGCGGTACAGCTAACTATGGCTACACCTTC,CATSGTANYGYTF
TRBV27,few,TRBJ2-1,.,TGTGCCAGCAGTCCCGACCCGGACAGCGCCAGGTACAATGAGCAGTTCTTC,CASSPDPDSARYNEQFF
TRBV7-8,few,TRBJ2-3,TRBD2,TGTGCCAGCAGCGTACTAGCGGGGGACACAGATACGCAGTATTTT,CASSVLAGDTDTQYF
TRBV15,.,TRBJ1-5,.,TGTGCCACCAGCCGGGGGGAGGGCAGCAATCAGCCCCAGCATTTT,CATSRGEGSNQPQHF
TRBV15,.,TRBJ1-3,.,TGTGCCACCAGCAGAGATCCTGTACTCCGCTCTGGAAACACCATATATTTT,CATSRDPVLRSGNTIYF
TRBV18,.,TRBJ2-7,.,TGTGCCAGCTCGCCTGACAGCGCCTACGAGCAGTACTTC,CASSPDSAYEQYF
TRBV11-3,few,TRBJ1-5,.,TGTGCCAGCAGCTTTGAAAGAGATCATATGCCCCAGCATTTT,CASSFERDHMPQHF
TRBV6-1,few,TRBJ1-1,TRBD1,TGTGCCAGCAGTGATGGGACAGGGCCCACTGAAGCTTTCTTT,CASSDGTGPTEAFF
TRBV7-9,few,TRBJ2-2,.,TGTGCCAGCAGCTTAGCGCTCGGCAGGGGTTATCCCGGGGAGCTGTTTTTT,CASSLALGRGYPGELFF
TRBV18,.,TRBJ1-3,TRBD1,TGTGCCAGCTCTCTCTGGACAGGGGGAACATCTGGAAACACCATATATTTT,CASSLWTGGTSGNTIYF
TRBV6-5,few,TRBJ1-1,.,TGTGCCAGCGGTATAGCGGGGAACACTGAAGCTTTCTTT,CASGIAGNTEAFF
TRBV7-2,few,TRBJ2-7,.,TGTGCCAGCAGCCAAACGGGGGGCGGCTTCTACGAGCAGTACTTC,CASSQTGGGFYEQYF
TRBV11-2,few,TRBJ1-6,.,TGTGCCAGCAGCTTAGGGACATCTAATTCACCCCTCCACTTT,CASSLGTSNSPLHF
TRBV6-5,.,TRBJ1-2,TRBD1,TGTGCCAGCGGAGGGGGCAATGGCTACACCTTC,CASGGGNGYTF
TRBV19,.,TRBJ1-2,.,TGTGCCAGTAGTATAAGGGGGATCTTTCTTGGCTACACCTTC,CASSIRGIFLGYTF
TRBV4-1,many,TRBJ1-1,.,TGCGCCAGCAGCCAAGGGAGCTGGAACACTGAAGCTTTCTTT,CASSQGSWNTEAFF
TRBV18,.,TRBJ2-7,.,TGTGCCAGCTCACCCCCCCCGCTTGGGGCCGAGCAGTACTTC,CASSPPPLGAEQYF
TRBV6-5,.,TRBJ1-5,TRBD1,TGTGCCAGCAGTTTACGACAGGGGGCAAATCAGCCCCAGCATTTT,CASSLRQGANQPQHF
TRBV27,few,TRBJ2-5,.,TGTGCCAGCAGTTCCGGGCTAGCTATCGAGACCCAGTACTTC,CASSSGLAIETQYF
TRBV15,.,TRBJ1-5,TRBD1,TGTGCCACCAGCACCATGTTGGACAGGGGGGGAAATCAGCCCCAGCATTTT,CATSTMLDRGGNQPQHF
TRBV4-1,few,TRBJ1-2,TRBD1,TGCGCCAGCAGCCACGGGACAGACTATGGCTACACCTTC,CASSHGTDYGYTF
TRBV14,few,TRBJ2-2,TRBD2,TGTGCCAGCAGATTGCGGGGGACCGGGGAGCTGTTTTTT,CASRLRGTGELFF
TRBV19,.,TRBJ2-3,TRBD2,TGTGCCAGTAGTGCGCCGGGGGGGTCCCTCGGGGGTACGCAGTATTTT,CASSAPGGSLGGTQYF
TRBV29-1,.,TRBJ1-6,.,TGCAGCGTTGCTCCGACAGTTAATTCACCCCTCCACTTT,CSVAPTVNSPLHF
TRBV28,few,TRBJ1-5,.,TGTGCCAGCAAATTATGGACAGATAGCAATCAGCACCAGCATTTT,CASKLWTDSNQHQHF
TRBV28,.,TRBJ2-7,TRBD1,TGTGCCAGCCACGAGAGGGGGCGAGATGAGCAGTACTTC,CASHERGRDEQYF
TRBV7-9,.,TRBJ1-1,.,TGTGCCAGCAGCTTGCAGGGCAACACTGAAGCTTTCTTT,CASSLQGNTEAFF
TRBV19,.,TRBJ2-1,.,TGTGCCAGCAGCTCGGCGGGGACAGTTGGGGGTTACAATGAGCAGTTCTTC,CASSSAGTVGGYNEQFF
TRBV5-1,.,TRBJ1-4,.,TGCGCCAGCAGCTTGGATAGGCCCGGGACACTTAAACTGTTTTTT,CASSLDRPGTLKLFF